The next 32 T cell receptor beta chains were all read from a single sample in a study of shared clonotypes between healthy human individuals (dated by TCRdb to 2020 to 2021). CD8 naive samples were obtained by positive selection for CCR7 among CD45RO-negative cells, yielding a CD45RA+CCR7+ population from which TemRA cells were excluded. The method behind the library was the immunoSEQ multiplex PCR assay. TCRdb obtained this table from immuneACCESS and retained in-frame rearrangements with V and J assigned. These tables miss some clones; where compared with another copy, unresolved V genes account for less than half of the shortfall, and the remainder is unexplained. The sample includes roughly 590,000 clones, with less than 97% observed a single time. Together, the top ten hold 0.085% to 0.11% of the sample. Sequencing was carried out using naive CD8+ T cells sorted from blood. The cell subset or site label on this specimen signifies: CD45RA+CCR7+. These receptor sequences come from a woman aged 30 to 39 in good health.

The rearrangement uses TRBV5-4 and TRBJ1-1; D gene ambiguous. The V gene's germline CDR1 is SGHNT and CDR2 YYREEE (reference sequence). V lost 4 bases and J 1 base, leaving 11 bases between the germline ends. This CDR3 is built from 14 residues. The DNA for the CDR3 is TGTGCCAGCAGCGCCGCACCACAGAACACTGAAGCTTTCTTT. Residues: CASSAAPQNTEAFF.

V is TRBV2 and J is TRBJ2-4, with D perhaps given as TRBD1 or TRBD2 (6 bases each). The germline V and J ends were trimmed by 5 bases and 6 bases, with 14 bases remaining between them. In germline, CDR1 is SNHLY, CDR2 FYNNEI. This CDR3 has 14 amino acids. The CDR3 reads CASSPGAGINIQYF. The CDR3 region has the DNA TGTGCCAGCAGTCCGGGGGCAGGAATAAACATTCAGTACTTC. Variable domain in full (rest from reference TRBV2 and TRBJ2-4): EPEVTQTPSHQVTQMGQEVILRCVPISNHLYFYWYRQILGQKVEFLVSFYNNEISEKSEIFDDQFSVERPDGSNFTLKIRSTKLEDSAMYFCASSPGAGINIQYFGAGTRLSVL.

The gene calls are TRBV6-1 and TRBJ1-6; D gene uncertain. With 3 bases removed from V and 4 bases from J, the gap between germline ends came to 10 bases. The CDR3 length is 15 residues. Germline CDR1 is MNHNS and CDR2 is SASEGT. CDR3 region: CASSDDGGYNSPLHF. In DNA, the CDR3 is TGTGCCAGCAGTGACGACGGAGGATATAATTCACCCCTCCACTTT.

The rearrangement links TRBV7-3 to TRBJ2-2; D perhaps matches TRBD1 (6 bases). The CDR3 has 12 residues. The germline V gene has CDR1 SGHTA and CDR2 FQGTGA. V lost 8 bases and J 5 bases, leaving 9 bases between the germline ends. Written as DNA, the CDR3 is TGTGCCAGCGGGGGCTTAACCGGGGAGCTGTTTTTT. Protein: CASGGLTGELFF.

CDR3 nucleotide sequence: TGCGCCAGCAGCCAAGACCCCGGACGAGGCAATACGCAGTATTTT. This sequence encodes CASSQDPGRGNTQYF. The V gene is TRBV4-1, the J gene TRBJ2-3; the D is unclear. The CDR3 length is 15 residues. Germline-derived CDR1 and CDR2 are MGHRA and YSYEKL. V was clipped by 0 bases and J by 7 bases, with 14 bases between them.

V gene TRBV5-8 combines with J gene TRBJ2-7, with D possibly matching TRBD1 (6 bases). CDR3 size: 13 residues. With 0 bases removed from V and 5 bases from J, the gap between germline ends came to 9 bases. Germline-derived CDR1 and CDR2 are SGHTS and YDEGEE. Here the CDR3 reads CASSLGGRNEQYF. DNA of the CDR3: TGTGCCAGCAGCTTGGGGGGGCGGAACGAGCAGTACTTC.

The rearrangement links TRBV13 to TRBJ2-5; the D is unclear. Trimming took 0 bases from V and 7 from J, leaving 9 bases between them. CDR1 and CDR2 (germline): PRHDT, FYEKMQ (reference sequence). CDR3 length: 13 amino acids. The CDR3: CASSLGAVGTQYF. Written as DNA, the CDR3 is TGTGCCAGCAGCTTAGGGGCCGTCGGGACCCAGTACTTC.

In DNA, the CDR3 is TGTGCCAGCAGCCTGACCCCGAACACTGAAGCTTTCTTT. The encoded protein is CASSLTPNTEAFF. This sequence joins TRBV2 and TRBJ1-1, with unresolved D. The germline V gene has CDR1 SNHLY and CDR2 FYNNEI. V was cut by 6 bases and J by 1 base, with 9 bases left in between. CDR3 length: 13 amino acids.

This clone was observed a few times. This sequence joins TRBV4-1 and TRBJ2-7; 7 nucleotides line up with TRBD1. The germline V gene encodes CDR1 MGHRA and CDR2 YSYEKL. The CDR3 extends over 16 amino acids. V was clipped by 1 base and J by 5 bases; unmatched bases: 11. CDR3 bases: TGCGCCAGCAGCCAAGTGGCGAACAGGGGATCTGACGAGCAGTACTTC. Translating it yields CASSQVANRGSDEQYF.

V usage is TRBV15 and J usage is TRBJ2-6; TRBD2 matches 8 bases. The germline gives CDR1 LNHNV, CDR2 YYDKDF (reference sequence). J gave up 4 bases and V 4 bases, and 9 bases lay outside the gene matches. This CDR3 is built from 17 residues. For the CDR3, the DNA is TGTGCCACCAGCATACAAGCGGGGGCTCGGGGGGCCAACGTCCTGACTTTC. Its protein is CATSIQAGARGANVLTF.

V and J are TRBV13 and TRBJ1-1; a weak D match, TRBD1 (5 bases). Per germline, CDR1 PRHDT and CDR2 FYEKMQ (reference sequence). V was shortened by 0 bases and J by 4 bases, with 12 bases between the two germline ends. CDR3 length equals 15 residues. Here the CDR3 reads CASSLGQGRTTEAFF. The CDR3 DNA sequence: TGTGCCAGCAGCTTAGGGCAGGGAAGGACCACTGAAGCTTTCTTT.

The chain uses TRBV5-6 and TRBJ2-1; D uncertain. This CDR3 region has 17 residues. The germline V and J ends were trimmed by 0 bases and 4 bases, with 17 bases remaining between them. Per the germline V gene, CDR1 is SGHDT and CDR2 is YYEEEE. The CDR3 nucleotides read TGTGCCAGCAGCTTGGATGTGGACGTCACGCCATACAATGAGCAGTTCTTC. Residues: CASSLDVDVTPYNEQFF.

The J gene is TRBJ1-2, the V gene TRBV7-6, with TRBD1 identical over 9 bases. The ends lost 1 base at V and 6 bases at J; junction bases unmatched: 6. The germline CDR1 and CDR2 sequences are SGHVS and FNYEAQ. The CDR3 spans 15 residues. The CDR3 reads CASSLGRDRENGYTF. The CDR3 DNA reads TGTGCCAGCAGCTTAGGCCGGGACAGGGAGAATGGCTACACCTTC.

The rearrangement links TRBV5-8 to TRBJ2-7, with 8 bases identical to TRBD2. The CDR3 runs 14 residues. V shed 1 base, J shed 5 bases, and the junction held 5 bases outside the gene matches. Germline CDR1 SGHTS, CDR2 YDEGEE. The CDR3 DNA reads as TGTGCCAGCAGCTTGTTCGGCGGGAGGCACGAGCAGTACTTC. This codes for CASSLFGGRHEQYF.

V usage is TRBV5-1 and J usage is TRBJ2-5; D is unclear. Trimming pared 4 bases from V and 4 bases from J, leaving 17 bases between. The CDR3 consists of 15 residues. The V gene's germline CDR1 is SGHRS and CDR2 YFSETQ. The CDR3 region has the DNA TGCGCCAGCAGCCCCGGTTGGGGTCCACGAGAGACCCAGTACTTC. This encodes CASSPGWGPRETQYF.

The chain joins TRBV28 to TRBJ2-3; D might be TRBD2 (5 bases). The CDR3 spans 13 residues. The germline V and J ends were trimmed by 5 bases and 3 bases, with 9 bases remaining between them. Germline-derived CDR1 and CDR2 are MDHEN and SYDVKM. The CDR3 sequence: CASSPPGTDTQYF. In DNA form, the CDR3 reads TGTGCCAGCAGTCCGCCGGGGACAGATACGCAGTATTTT.

CDR3: CASSVSFGGRLQETQYF. DNA of the CDR3: TGTGCCAGCAGCGTCTCGTTTGGCGGGAGACTCCAAGAGACCCAGTACTTC. This chain links TRBV9 with TRBJ2-5; 7 positions match TRBD2. The CDR3 runs 17 residues. Per the germline V gene, CDR1 is SGDLS and CDR2 is YYNGEE. V lost 2 bases and J lost 1; bases outside the gene matches: 11.

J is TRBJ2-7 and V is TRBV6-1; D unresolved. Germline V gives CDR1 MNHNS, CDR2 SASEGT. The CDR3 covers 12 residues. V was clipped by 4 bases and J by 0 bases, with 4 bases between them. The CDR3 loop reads CASSVVSYEQYF. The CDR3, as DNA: TGTGCCAGCAGTGTAGTCTCCTACGAGCAGTACTTC.

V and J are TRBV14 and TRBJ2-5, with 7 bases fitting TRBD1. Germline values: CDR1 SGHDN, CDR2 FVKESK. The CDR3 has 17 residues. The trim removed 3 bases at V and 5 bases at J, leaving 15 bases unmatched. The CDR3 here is CASSHQGLGTVGETQYF. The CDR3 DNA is TGTGCCAGCAGCCATCAAGGCCTTGGGACAGTCGGGGAGACCCAGTACTTC. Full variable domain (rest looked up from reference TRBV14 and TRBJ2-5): EAGVTQFPSHSVIEKGQTVTLRCDPISGHDNLYWYRRVMGKEIKFLLHFVKESKQDESGMPNNRFLAERTGGTYSTLKVQPAELEDSGVYFCASSHQGLGTVGETQYFGPGTRLLVL.

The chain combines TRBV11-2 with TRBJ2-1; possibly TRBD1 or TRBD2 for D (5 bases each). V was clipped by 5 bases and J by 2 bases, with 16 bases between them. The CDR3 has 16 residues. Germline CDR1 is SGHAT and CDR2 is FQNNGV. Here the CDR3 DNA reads TGTGCCAGCAGCAATGTGGGGCTAGCCGCCTACAATGAGCAGTTCTTC. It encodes CASSNVGLAAYNEQFF.

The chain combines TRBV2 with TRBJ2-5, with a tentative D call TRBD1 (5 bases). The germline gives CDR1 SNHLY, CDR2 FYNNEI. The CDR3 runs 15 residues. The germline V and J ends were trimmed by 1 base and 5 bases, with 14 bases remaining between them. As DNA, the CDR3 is TGTGCCAGCAGTGAAGGGACAACCCCCCGGGAGACCCAGTACTTC. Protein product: CASSEGTTPRETQYF.

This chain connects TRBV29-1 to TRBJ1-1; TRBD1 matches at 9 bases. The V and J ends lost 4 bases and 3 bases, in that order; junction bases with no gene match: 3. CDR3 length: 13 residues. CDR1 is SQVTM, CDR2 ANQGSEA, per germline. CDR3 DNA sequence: TGCAGCGTTGTAGACAGGGGGTACACTGAAGCTTTCTTT. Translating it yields CSVVDRGYTEAFF.

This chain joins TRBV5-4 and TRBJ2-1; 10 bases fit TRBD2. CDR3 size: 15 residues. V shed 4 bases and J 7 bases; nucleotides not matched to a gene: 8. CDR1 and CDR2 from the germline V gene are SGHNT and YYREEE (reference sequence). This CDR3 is CASSHETSGHNEQFF. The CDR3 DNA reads TGTGCCAGCAGCCACGAGACTAGCGGGCATAATGAGCAGTTCTTC.

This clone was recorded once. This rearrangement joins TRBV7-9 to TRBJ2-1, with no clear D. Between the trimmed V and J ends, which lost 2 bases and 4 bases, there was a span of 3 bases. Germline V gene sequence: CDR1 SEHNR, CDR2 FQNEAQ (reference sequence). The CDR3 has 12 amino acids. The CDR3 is CASSLLYNEQFF. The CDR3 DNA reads TGTGCCAGCAGCTTATTGTACAATGAGCAGTTCTTC.

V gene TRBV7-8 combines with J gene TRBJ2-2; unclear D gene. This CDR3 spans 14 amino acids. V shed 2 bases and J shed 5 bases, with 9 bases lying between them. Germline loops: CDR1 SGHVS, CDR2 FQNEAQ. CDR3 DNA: TGTGCCAGCAGCTTAATTGGTGGAACCGGGGAGCTGTTTTTT. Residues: CASSLIGGTGELFF.

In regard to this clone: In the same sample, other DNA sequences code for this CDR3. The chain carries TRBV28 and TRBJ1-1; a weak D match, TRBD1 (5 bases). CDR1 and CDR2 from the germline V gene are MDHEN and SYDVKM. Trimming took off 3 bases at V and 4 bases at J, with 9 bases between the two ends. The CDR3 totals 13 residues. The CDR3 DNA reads TGTGCCAGCAGTTTGGCTGGGGGCACTGAAGCTTTCTTT. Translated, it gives CASSLAGGTEAFF.

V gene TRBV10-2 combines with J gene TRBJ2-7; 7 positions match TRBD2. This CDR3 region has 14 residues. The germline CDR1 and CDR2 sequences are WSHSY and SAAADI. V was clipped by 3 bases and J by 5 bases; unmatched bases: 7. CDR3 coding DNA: TGCGCCAGCAGTGACTCATCTAGCGGCCACGAGCAGTACTTC. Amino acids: CASSDSSSGHEQYF.

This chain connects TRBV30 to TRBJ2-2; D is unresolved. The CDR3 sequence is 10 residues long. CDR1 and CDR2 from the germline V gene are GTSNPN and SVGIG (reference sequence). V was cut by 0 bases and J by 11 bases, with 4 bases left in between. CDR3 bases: TGTGCCTGGAGTGTAGGAGAGCTGTTTTTT. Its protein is CAWSVGELFF.

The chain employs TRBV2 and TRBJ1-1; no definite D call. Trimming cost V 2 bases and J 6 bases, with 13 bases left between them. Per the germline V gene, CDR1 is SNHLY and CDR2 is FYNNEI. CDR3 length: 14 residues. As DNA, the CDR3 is TGTGCCAGCAGTGAAACTTCACCTCCCGCTGAAGCTTTCTTT. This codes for CASSETSPPAEAFF.

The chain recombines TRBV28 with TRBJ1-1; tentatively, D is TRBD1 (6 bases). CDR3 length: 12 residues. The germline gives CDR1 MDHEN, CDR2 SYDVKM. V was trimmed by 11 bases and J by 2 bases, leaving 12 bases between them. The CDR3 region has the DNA TGTGCCGTAACAGGGTATAACACTGAAGCTTTCTTT. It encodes CAVTGYNTEAFF.

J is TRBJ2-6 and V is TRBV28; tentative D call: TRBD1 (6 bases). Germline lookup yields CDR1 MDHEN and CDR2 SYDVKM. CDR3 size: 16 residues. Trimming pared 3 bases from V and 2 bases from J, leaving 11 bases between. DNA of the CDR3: TGTGCCAGCAGTTTCGACAAGGGGGCTGGGGCCAACGTCCTGACTTTC. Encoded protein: CASSFDKGAGANVLTF.

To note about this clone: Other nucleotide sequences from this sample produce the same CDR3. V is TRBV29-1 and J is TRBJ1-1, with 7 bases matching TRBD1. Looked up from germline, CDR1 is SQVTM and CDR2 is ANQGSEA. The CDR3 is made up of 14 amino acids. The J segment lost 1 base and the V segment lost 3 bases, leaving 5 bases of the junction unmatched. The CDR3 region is CSVDLQGRNTEAFF. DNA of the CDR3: TGCAGCGTTGATCTACAGGGGAGGAACACTGAAGCTTTCTTT.